One sample yielded the 32 T cell receptor beta chains listed below, sequenced in a study of shared clonotypes between healthy human individuals. Generated by immunoSEQ multiplex PCR, the TCRdb table keeps only in-frame clones and is missing some. The sample includes 2 million to 2.5 million clones, approximately 93% seen only once; the top ten take about 0.34%. Sequenced material: naive CD4+ T cells from PBMCs. Stated subset: CD45RA+ positively selected. The receptor source for this set is a man aged 18 to 29 in good health. Some clones in this sample may be carry-over from other donors' samples.

This chain uses TRBV6-5 with TRBJ2-1, with D unresolved. The V gene lost 0 bases and the J gene lost 8 bases, with 8 bases spanning the gap. The CDR3 consists of 13 residues. Per the germline V gene, CDR1 is MNHEY and CDR2 is SVGAGI. CDR3 sequence (DNA): TGTGCCAGCAGTTACTCGCCCGAGGATGAGCAGTTCTTC. This gives the protein CASSYSPEDEQFF.

This rearrangement joins TRBV14 to TRBJ1-1; D uncertain. The CDR3 covers 18 residues. Trimming took off 2 bases at V and 3 bases at J, with 22 bases between the two ends. Germline CDR1 and CDR2: SGHDN and FVKESK. The DNA of the CDR3 is TGTGCCAGCAGCCAAAAAAGGAGACGGGTGAGCGGAGACACTGAAGCTTTCTTT. This sequence encodes CASSQKRRRVSGDTEAFF.

The chain has TRBV5-1 and TRBJ2-3; unclear D gene. The germline V gene has CDR1 SGHRS and CDR2 YFSETQ. The CDR3 totals 15 residues. Trimming removed 2 bases at V and 5 bases at J, with 15 bases between. CDR3 protein: CASSLRTTTGDTQYF. The CDR3, as DNA: TGCGCCAGCAGCTTAAGGACCACCACTGGAGATACGCAGTATTTT.

The chain is built from TRBV28 and TRBJ1-4, with D hard to call. Trimming shortened V by 8 bases and J by 3 bases, and 7 bases separated the two germline ends. The CDR3 runs to 12 residues. CDR1 and CDR2 from the germline V gene are MDHEN and SYDVKM. The CDR3 region is CASCRPNEKLFF. Here the CDR3 DNA reads TGTGCCAGCTGTAGACCTAATGAAAAACTGTTTTTT.

This clone is a singleton in its sample. The V gene is TRBV5-5, the J gene TRBJ2-7; D remains ambiguous. The CDR3 has 15 residues. Trimming shortened V by 0 bases and J by 2 bases, and 12 bases separated the two germline ends. Germline loops: CDR1 SGHKS, CDR2 YYEKEE (reference sequence). The CDR3 coding sequence is TGTGCCAGCAGCTTGGTCCCAGGAAGCGCCTACGAGCAGTACTTC. It translates to CASSLVPGSAYEQYF.

V is TRBV27 and J is TRBJ1-2; 7 positions match TRBD1. With V trimmed by 2 bases and J by 6 bases, 6 bases remained unmatched. CDR3 length: 14 residues. CDR1 MNHEY and CDR2 SMNVEV come from the germline V gene (reference sequence). CDR3 bases: TGTGCCAGCAGTTTAAGAGGGGGCGAGAATGGCTACACCTTC. It is translated as CASSLRGGENGYTF.

The chain couples TRBV28 to TRBJ2-7, with TRBD1 matching over 7 bases. The V gene end was trimmed by 3 bases and the J gene end by 4 bases; junction bases not matched to a gene: 9. CDR1 and CDR2 (germline): MDHEN, SYDVKM. The CDR3 has 15 amino acids. CDR3 residues: CASSLTRDREYEQYF. In nucleotides, the CDR3 is TGTGCCAGCAGTTTGACTCGTGACAGGGAGTACGAGCAGTACTTC.

V and J are TRBV4-2 and TRBJ1-1; D ambiguous. Trimming cost V 0 bases and J 11 bases, with 13 bases left between them. The CDR3 loop spans 13 amino acids. CDR1 and CDR2 from the germline V gene are LGHNA and YNFKEQ. DNA for the CDR3: TGTGCCAGCAGCCAAGAGGTCGGTAGTGGCGCTTTCTTT. Encoded protein: CASSQEVGSGAFF.

The genes are TRBV30 and TRBJ1-1, with 7 nucleotides matching TRBD1. The germline V gene encodes CDR1 GTSNPN and CDR2 SVGIG (reference sequence). The CDR3 runs 13 residues. The V and J ends lost 8 bases and 4 bases, in that order; junction bases with no gene match: 10. Written as DNA, the CDR3 is TGTGCCATGAGCGGGGACAGTTCCACTGAAGCTTTCTTT. This translates into CAMSGDSSTEAFF.

The chain carries TRBV7-2 and TRBJ2-7, with D perhaps TRBD1 (5 bases). Trimming left V 1 base short and J 0 bases short, with 10 bases between. Germline V lookup: CDR1 SGHTA, CDR2 FQGNSA. The CDR3 length is 15 residues. The CDR3 DNA sequence: TGTGCCAGCAGCTTAGGCCCCGACAGCTCCTACGAGCAGTACTTC. Encoded protein: CASSLGPDSSYEQYF.

The gene calls are TRBV4-1 and TRBJ1-2; TRBD1 is a possible D gene (5 bases). From germline, CDR1 is MGHRA and CDR2 YSYEKL. The CDR3 contains 12 residues. Trimming stripped 3 bases from V and 5 bases from J, with 7 bases between. The CDR3 sequence: CASSHGGYGYTF. CDR3 DNA: TGCGCCAGCAGCCACGGGGGTTATGGCTACACCTTC.

This clone came up once. Other DNA sequences in this sample translate to the same CDR3. The chain links TRBV2 to TRBJ2-3, with no clear D. The V end was cut by 2 bases, the J end by 3 bases, with 3 bases between. Germline CDR1 and CDR2: SNHLY and FYNNEI. CDR3 length equals 12 residues. This chain's CDR3 is CASSESTDTQYF. The CDR3 nucleotides are TGTGCCAGCAGTGAATCAACAGATACGCAGTATTTT.

V and J are TRBV5-7 and TRBJ2-1, with D perhaps TRBD1 (7 bases). TRBV5-7 is reported as an ORF; its role is uncertain. V was cut by 1 base and J by 2 bases, with 13 bases left in between. The CDR3 is 16 amino acids. The CDR3 is CASSLSRDRTYNEQFF. Written as DNA, the CDR3 is TGTGCCAGCAGCTTGTCGCGGGACAGAACCTACAATGAGCAGTTCTTC.

The chain employs TRBV30 and TRBJ2-7, with TRBD2 as a possible D gene (6 bases). The CDR3 is 13 amino acids. Germline loops: CDR1 GTSNPN, CDR2 SVGIG (reference sequence). Trimming took 2 bases from V and 6 from J, leaving 14 bases between them. Here the CDR3 reads CAWSPGLGGEQYF. DNA for the CDR3: TGTGCCTGGAGTCCGGGCCTGGGAGGCGAGCAGTACTTC.

This clone has only a few counts. The chain links TRBV2 to TRBJ1-3; unclear D gene. CDR3 size: 11 residues. Trimming shortened V by 8 bases and J by 4 bases, and 6 bases separated the two germline ends. The germline CDR1 and CDR2 sequences are SNHLY and FYNNEI. In DNA, the CDR3 is TGTGCCAGCGGGCGGGGAAACACCATATATTTT. Protein product: CASGRGNTIYF.

The chain links TRBV4-2 to TRBJ2-5; 9 positions agree with TRBD1. The CDR3 runs to 15 residues. V shed 1 base and J 5 bases; nucleotides not matched to a gene: 5. The germline CDR1 and CDR2 sequences are LGHNA and YNFKEQ. CDR3 DNA sequence: TGTGCCAGCAGCCAAGTTGGGGGACAGGGTGAGACCCAGTACTTC. Translation gives CASSQVGGQGETQYF.

Turning to this clone: Other DNA variants within this sample encode the same CDR3. The J gene is TRBJ2-7, the V gene TRBV6-5, with TRBD1 as a possible D gene (6 bases). This CDR3 region has 13 residues. Germline V gene data show CDR1 as MNHEY and CDR2 as SVGAGI. V gave up 6 bases and J gave up 3 bases, with 12 bases separating them. The CDR3: CASRTTGGYEQYF. CDR3 DNA: TGTGCCAGCAGGACGACAGGAGGCTACGAGCAGTACTTC.

Turning to this clone: Other nucleotide sequences in the sample specify the same CDR3. V and J are TRBV7-2 and TRBJ2-3; the D is unclear. This CDR3 is built from 14 residues. V shed 1 base and J shed 2 bases, with 7 bases lying between them. CDR1 and CDR2 (germline): SGHTA, FQGNSA. CDR3 bases: TGTGCCAGCAGCTTAGATAGAGCCACAGATACGCAGTATTTT. Translating gives CASSLDRATDTQYF.

CDR3: CASSAYQGSQPQHF. CDR3 nucleotide sequence: TGTGCCAGTAGTGCCTATCAGGGTTCCCAGCCCCAGCATTTT. The genes are TRBV19 and TRBJ1-5; TRBD1 is a possible D gene (5 bases). The CDR3 loop spans 14 amino acids. Germline V CDR1 and CDR2: LNHDA, SQIVND (reference sequence). Trimming took 5 bases from V and 7 from J, leaving 15 bases between them. The full variable domain, with the rest looked up from reference TRBV19 and TRBJ1-5, is DGGITQSPKYLFRKEGQNVTLSCEQNLNHDAMYWYRQDPGQGLRLIYYSQIVNDFQKGDIAEGYSVSREKKESFPLTVTSAQKNPTAFYLCASSAYQGSQPQHFGDGTRLSIL.

The rearrangement links TRBV15 to TRBJ1-3, with a weak D call TRBD1 (6 bases). CDR3 length: 16 residues. V shed 4 bases and J shed 0 bases, with 13 bases lying between them. Germline CDR1 LNHNV, CDR2 YYDKDF (reference sequence). CDR3 sequence reads: CATSTTRGASGNTIYF. In DNA form, the CDR3 reads TGTGCCACCAGCACAACTAGGGGGGCCTCTGGAAACACCATATATTTT.

This clone was recorded only once. The chain recombines TRBV7-6 with TRBJ2-7; TRBD1 matches 11 bases. The CDR3 runs 17 residues. Germline V CDR1 and CDR2: SGHVS, FNYEAQ. The V segment lost 0 bases and the J segment 7 bases; nucleotides outside the gene matches: 11. CDR3 protein: CASSLARTGGSSGEQYF. The CDR3 nucleotides are TGTGCCAGCAGCTTAGCGCGGACAGGGGGCTCGAGTGGAGAGCAGTACTTC.

The J gene is TRBJ2-7, the V gene TRBV18; TRBD1 matches 8 bases. This CDR3 is built from 17 residues. Germline CDR1 reads KGHSH; CDR2 reads LQKENI. Trimming removed 3 bases from V and 6 bases from J; junction bases left unmatched: 16. In DNA form, the CDR3 reads TGTGCCAGCTCACCCACCGTCCCGAGCCTACAGGGGGGCGAGCAGTACTTC. It is translated as CASSPTVPSLQGGEQYF.

This clone was counted once. The chain joins TRBV14 to TRBJ2-5; D call uncertain. The germline V gene has CDR1 SGHDN and CDR2 FVKESK. The CDR3 contains 12 residues. V dropped 5 bases and J dropped 5 bases, with 9 bases sitting between them. The CDR3 loop is CASSADGETQYF. In DNA, the CDR3 is TGTGCCAGCAGCGCCGACGGGGAGACCCAGTACTTC.

This clone was counted a single time. The sample holds other DNA sequences that translate to the same CDR3. The chain carries TRBV18 and TRBJ1-1; TRBD1 agrees at 9 bases. CDR1 KGHSH and CDR2 LQKENI come from the germline V gene. This CDR3 contains 14 residues. The V segment lost 3 bases and the J segment 3 bases; nucleotides outside the gene matches: 2. For the CDR3, the DNA is TGTGCCAGCTCACCCCGGACAGGGGACACTGAAGCTTTCTTT. Amino acid sequence: CASSPRTGDTEAFF.

This clone occurred a few times. The chain couples TRBV2 to TRBJ1-5; D is unclear. Germline V gives CDR1 SNHLY, CDR2 FYNNEI. CDR3 size: 15 residues. With 4 bases removed from V and 0 bases from J, the gap between germline ends came to 10 bases. The CDR3 spells CASSGGQYSNQPQHF. As DNA, the CDR3 is TGTGCCAGCAGTGGCGGCCAATATAGCAATCAGCCCCAGCATTTT.

The rearrangement links TRBV25-1 to TRBJ2-7; tentatively, D is TRBD1 or TRBD2 (6 bases each). Germline V gene data show CDR1 as MGHDK and CDR2 as SYGVNS. V was shortened by 2 bases and J by 3 bases, with 14 bases between the two germline ends. The CDR3 covers 15 residues. The CDR3 sequence: CASSERGVLDYEQYF. The CDR3 DNA reads TGTGCCAGCAGTGAAAGGGGGGTCCTGGACTACGAGCAGTACTTC.

This rearrangement joins TRBV6-1 to TRBJ1-3; TRBD1 is a possible D gene (5 bases). Trimming removed 2 bases at V and 4 bases at J, with 18 bases between. This CDR3 contains 17 residues. Germline CDR1 reads MNHNS; CDR2 reads SASEGT. CDR3 amino acids: CASSERSPGFGGNTIYF. CDR3 sequence (DNA): TGTGCCAGCAGTGAACGGTCACCAGGGTTCGGCGGAAACACCATATATTTT.

This chain connects TRBV2 to TRBJ1-2, with D possibly matching TRBD1 (5 bases). Trimming cost V 9 bases and J 1 base, with 15 bases left between them. Germline values: CDR1 SNHLY, CDR2 FYNNEI. This CDR3 is built from 14 residues. The chain's CDR3 is CASVPGGDNYGYTF. CDR3 nucleotides: TGTGCCAGTGTACCGGGAGGGGATAACTATGGCTACACCTTC.

This chain uses TRBV7-9 with TRBJ2-1; D may be TRBD2 (5 bases). The CDR3 extends over 12 amino acids. V lost 1 base to trimming and J lost 12 bases, with 10 bases between them. Germline values: CDR1 SEHNR, CDR2 FQNEAQ (reference sequence). The CDR3 sequence: CASSLVAGGQFF. The CDR3 DNA is TGTGCCAGCAGCTTAGTGGCGGGTGGGCAGTTCTTC.

Turning to this clone: This CDR3 is also generated by other DNA sequences in the sample. The chain carries TRBV29-1 and TRBJ1-2; TRBD1 matches 7 bases. The CDR3 has 11 amino acids. Trimming cost V 7 bases and J 3 bases; bases outside gene matches: 2. Per the germline V gene, CDR1 is SQVTM and CDR2 is ANQGSEA. CDR3 sequence reads: CSAGTDYGYTF. DNA for the CDR3: TGCAGCGCTGGGACAGACTATGGCTACACCTTC.

This sequence joins TRBV7-9 and TRBJ2-7, with D maybe TRBD2 (5 bases). Between the trimmed V and J ends, which lost 5 bases and 1 base, there was a span of 21 bases. The CDR3 is 17 amino acids. Germline V gives CDR1 SEHNR, CDR2 FQNEAQ (reference sequence). CDR3 sequence reads: CASSPPFRGKISYEQYF. In DNA, the CDR3 is TGTGCCAGCAGCCCCCCTTTCAGAGGGAAGATTTCCTACGAGCAGTACTTC.

The chain recombines TRBV6-5 with TRBJ2-7; TRBD2 might be the D (6 bases). The germline V and J ends were trimmed by 6 bases and 3 bases, with 18 bases remaining between them. CDR1 MNHEY and CDR2 SVGAGI come from the germline V gene. The CDR3 is 15 amino acids. The CDR3 sequence: CASSNRGLRVYEQYF. The CDR3 nucleotides are TGTGCCAGCAGCAACCGGGGGTTAAGGGTCTACGAGCAGTACTTC.